These T cell receptor beta chains were read from a single sample in a study of patients and donors after allogeneic stem cell transplantation. A single record per CDR3 protein comes from TCRdb applying MiXCR to the RT-PCR reads. The sample lists roughly 200,000 distinct CDR3 sequences, about 40% occurring once. The specimen sequenced was blood, either unsorted or a sorted T cell fraction (not recorded which). All receptors derive from a human donor who was either an allogeneic HSCT recipient or a stem cell or donor lymphocyte infusion donor (not recorded which). It is not recorded whose cells these are; they may come from a transplant donor. The CDR3 runs from the conserved cysteine through the conserved F or W. D genes are given only for firm matches. Clone size is shown for a subset of rows, as once, few, many or a class of expanded clone.

-	TRBV5-1	TRBJ1-1	-	TGCGCCAGCAGCGCCCAGACAGGGAACACTGAAGCTTTCTTT	CASSAQTGNTEAFF
-	TRBV7-9	TRBJ1-5	-	TGTGCCAGCAGCCGGGAAGGGCATCAGCCCCAGCATTTT	CASSREGHQPQHF
-	TRBV7-2	TRBJ2-5	TRBD2	TGTGCCAGCAGCTTCGTAGCGGGAGAAAGAGAGACCCAGTACTTC	CASSFVAGERETQYF
-	TRBV13	TRBJ1-5	TRBD1	TGTGCCAGCAGCATGACTGGGACCGGGACAGACAATCAGCTCCAGCATTTT	CASSMTGTGTDNQLQHF
few	TRBV12-3/TRBV12-4	TRBJ2-3	-	TGTGCCAGCAGCCAGAGAGAGGGTCGGAGCACAGATACGCAGTATTTT	CASSQREGRSTDTQYF
-	TRBV13	TRBJ2-6	-	TGTGCCAGCTGCAACTCTGGGGCCAACGTCCTGACTTTC	CASCNSGANVLTF
-	TRBV7-2	TRBJ2-5	-	TGTGCCAGCACCCCGGGACTCCGTCTAGAGACCCAGTACTTC	CASTPGLRLETQYF
-	TRBV7-6	TRBJ1-6	TRBD1	TGTGCCAGCAGCGCGGGACAGGACCTTAATTCACCCCTCCACTTT	CASSAGQDLNSPLHF
few	TRBV12-3/TRBV12-4	TRBJ1-5	TRBD1	TGTGCCAGCAGTTTGGGACAGCCGCGTGAGCCCCAGCATTTT	CASSLGQPREPQHF
once	TRBV5-6	TRBJ1-5	-	TGTGCCAGCAGCTCCGGACAGTTCCCCCAGCATTTT	CASSSGQFPQHF
-	TRBV9	TRBJ1-1	-	TGTGCCAGCAGCGTAGGAGGGGGGACCACTGAAGCTTTCTTT	CASSVGGGTTEAFF
few	TRBV20-1	TRBJ1-1	-	TGCAGTGCTAGAGACCAGGGCCTTATGAACACTGAAGCTTTCTTT	CSARDQGLMNTEAFF
-	TRBV10-3	TRBJ2-1	-	TGTGCCATCAGTGAGTCGGGGTCCTACAATGAGCAGTTCTTC	CAISESGSYNEQFF
-	TRBV9	TRBJ1-1	-	TGTGCCAGCAGCGTATCGTTGGGGACTGAAGCTTTCTTT	CASSVSLGTEAFF
few	TRBV7-2	TRBJ2-3	-	TGTGCCAGCAAACCCTATTCCACAGATACGCAGTATTTT	CASKPYSTDTQYF
-	TRBV5-6	TRBJ2-4	-	TGTGCCAGCAGCTTCGGACAGAAAAACATTCAGTACTTC	CASSFGQKNIQYF
few	TRBV6-5	TRBJ1-2	TRBD1	TGTGCCAGCAGTGCACCGACAGGGGCACTTTATGGCTACACCTTC	CASSAPTGALYGYTF
-	TRBV5-1	TRBJ2-1	-	TGCGCCAGCAGTCGGGTCAATGAGCAGTTCTTC	CASSRVNEQFF
-	TRBV19	TRBJ1-1	-	TGTGCCGGGGGGACACAGCATGAAGCTTTCTTT	CAGGTQHEAFF
-	TRBV3-1	TRBJ2-5	TRBD2	TGTGCCAGCAGCCGTTCCGGACTAGCGGGAGTTGAGACCCAGTACTTC	CASSRSGLAGVETQYF
-	TRBV25-1	TRBJ2-7	TRBD2	TGTGCCAGCAGTGATAAAACTAGCGGGAGGCGGAACGAGCAGTACTTC	CASSDKTSGRRNEQYF
many	TRBV12-3/TRBV12-4	TRBJ1-4	-	TGTGCCAGCACCCCCATTAAGGGGGAAAAACTGTTTTTT	CASTPIKGEKLFF
-	TRBV20-1	TRBJ1-1	-	TGCAGTGCTGGCCCTCCATGGGACACTGAAGCTTTCTTT	CSAGPPWDTEAFF
-	TRBV12-3/TRBV12-4	TRBJ1-1	-	TGTGCCAGCAGTTTCAAGGTTGTTGGGACTGAAGCTTTCTTT	CASSFKVVGTEAFF
-	TRBV4-2	TRBJ2-1	TRBD2	TGTGCCAGCAGCCCACCCGGTACTAGCGGATTAGGTGAGCAGTTCTTC	CASSPPGTSGLGEQFF
-	TRBV11-2	TRBJ2-3	TRBD1	TGTGCCAGCAGCTTAGATTATAGGGACAGGCGCACAGATACGCAGTATTTT	CASSLDYRDRRTDTQYF
-	TRBV7-2	TRBJ1-1	-	TGTGCCAGCAGCTTGGGCTGGGCTGAAGCTTTCTTT	CASSLGWAEAFF
-	TRBV6-5	TRBJ1-1	-	TGTGCCAGCAGTTACTCGGCAGGGGTAACAGGCACTGAAGCTTTCTTT	CASSYSAGVTGTEAFF
-	TRBV7-7	TRBJ2-6	-	TGTGCTAGCAGCCCCGGACAGTCTGGGGCCAACGTCCTGACTTTC	CASSPGQSGANVLTF
-	TRBV20-1	TRBJ2-3	-	TGCAGTGCTAGAGATATCGGCAGGGGAAGAGATACGCAGTATTTT	CSARDIGRGRDTQYF
many	TRBV5-1	TRBJ1-4	-	TGCGCCAGCAGCTCCGAAGGCGTTGAAAAACTGTTTTTT	CASSSEGVEKLFF
-	TRBV7-9	TRBJ1-1	-	TGTGCCAGCAGCCAAAGATCAGGGTGGGACACTGAAGCTTTCTTT	CASSQRSGWDTEAFF
few	TRBV28	TRBJ1-1	-	TGTGCCAGCAGTTTTTTAGAGCTGAACACTGAAGCTTTCTTT	CASSFLELNTEAFF
-	TRBV12-3/TRBV12-4	TRBJ1-6	-	TGTGCCAGCAGTTTAAACGGGGGGGCTGCCCTCCACTTT	CASSLNGGAALHF
few	TRBV29-1	TRBJ2-7	-	TGCAGCGTCACGTCCATGACAGACCCTAACGAGCAGTACTTC	CSVTSMTDPNEQYF
few	TRBV7-3	TRBJ2-7	-	TGTGCCAGCAGCTATGGACGTCGGAAGTACTTC	CASSYGRRKYF
few	TRBV27	TRBJ1-1	-	TGTGCCAGCAGTTCGAACAGTGCTGAGGCTTTCTTT	CASSSNSAEAFF
few	TRBV20-1	TRBJ2-5	-	TGCAGTGCTGTCTCGCCTATAGCGGAAGAGACCCAGTACTTC	CSAVSPIAEETQYF
few	TRBV5-1	TRBJ1-1	-	TGCGCCAGCAGCTTGACACCGATGAACACTGAAGCTTTCTTT	CASSLTPMNTEAFF
-	TRBV6-6	TRBJ2-1	-	TGTGCCACCCTTTGGGACAATGAGCAGTTCTTC	CATLWDNEQFF
few	TRBV6-5	TRBJ1-1	-	TGTGCCAGCAGTCGGTGGGGGGAAGATGACACTGAAGCTTTCTTT	CASSRWGEDDTEAFF
few	TRBV12-3/TRBV12-4	TRBJ2-5	TRBD2	TGTGCCAGTTACTCTAGCGGGAGGGAGGAGACCCAGTACTTC	CASYSSGREETQYF